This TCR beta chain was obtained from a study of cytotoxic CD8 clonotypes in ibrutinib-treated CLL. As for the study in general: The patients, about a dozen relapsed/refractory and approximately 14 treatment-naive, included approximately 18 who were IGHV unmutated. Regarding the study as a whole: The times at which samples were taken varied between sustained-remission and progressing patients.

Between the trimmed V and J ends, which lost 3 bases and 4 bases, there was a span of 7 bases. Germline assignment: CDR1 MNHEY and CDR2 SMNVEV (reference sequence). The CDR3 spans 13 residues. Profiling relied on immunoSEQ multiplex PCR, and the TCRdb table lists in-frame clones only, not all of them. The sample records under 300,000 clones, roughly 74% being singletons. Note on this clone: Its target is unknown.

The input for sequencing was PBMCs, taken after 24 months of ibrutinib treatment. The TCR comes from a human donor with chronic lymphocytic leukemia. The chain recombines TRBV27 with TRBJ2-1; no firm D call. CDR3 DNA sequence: TGTGCCAGCAGTTTTAAACTATACAATGAGCAGTTCTTC. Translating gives CASSFKLYNEQFF.